The clone carrying this T cell receptor beta chain came up many times. Its antigen is unidentified. This specimen comes from a study of type 1 regulatory T cells. The CDR3 contains 16 residues. V gave up 3 bases and J gave up 2 bases; unmatched junction bases: 4. Germline V gene data show CDR1 as SGDLS and CDR2 as YYNGEE. From the reads, TCRdb called clonotypes with MiXCR, one entry per CDR3 protein. The sample includes tens of thousands of distinct CDR3 sequences, 12% of them seen just once. The rearrangement joins TRBV9 to TRBJ2-5; 13 bases fit TRBD2. What was sequenced was cultured non-Tr1 T cells, either the whole culture or a sorted T cell fraction (not recorded which). The sequence was collected from a human donor in good health. CDR3: CASSARGLAGQETQYF. CDR3 nucleotides: TGTGCCAGCAGCGCGAGGGGACTAGCGGGACAAGAGACCCAGTACTTC.